This TCR beta chain was identified in a study of shared clonotypes between healthy human individuals. Note on this clone: Its antigen is not known.

Positive CCR7 selection of CD45RO-negative cells yielded the naive CD8 cells, and terminally differentiated effector memory CD45RA+ cells were excluded. Every donor was a Caucasian adult from Nashville, Tennessee. The germline V gene has CDR1 SEHNR and CDR2 FQNEAQ (reference sequence). Trimming pared 3 bases from V and 1 base from J, leaving 13 bases between. The CDR3 has 16 amino acids. Generated by immunoSEQ multiplex PCR, the TCRdb table keeps only in-frame clones and is missing some. Of about 2.2 million clones in the sample, 93% were seen once. Overall study results and limits: The sharing of about 5% of naive CD4 clonotypes was seen across a handful of donors.

The chain recombines TRBV7-9 with TRBJ1-3; D is uncertain. The sequenced material came from naive CD8+ T cells from PBMCs. The sequence was obtained from a young man in good health. Some clones in this sample may be carry-over from other donors' samples. CDR3: CASSLLSARSGNTIYF. The DNA of the CDR3 is TGTGCCAGCAGCTTGCTTTCTGCCAGGTCTGGAAACACCATATATTTT.